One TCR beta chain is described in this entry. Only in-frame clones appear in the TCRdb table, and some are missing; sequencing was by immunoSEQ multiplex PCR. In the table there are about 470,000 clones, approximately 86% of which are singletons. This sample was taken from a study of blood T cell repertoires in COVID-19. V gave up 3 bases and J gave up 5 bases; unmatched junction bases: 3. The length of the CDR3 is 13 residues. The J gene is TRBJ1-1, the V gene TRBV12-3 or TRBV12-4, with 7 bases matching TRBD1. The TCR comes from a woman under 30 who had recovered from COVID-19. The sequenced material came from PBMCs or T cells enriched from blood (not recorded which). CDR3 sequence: CASSFEGATEAFF. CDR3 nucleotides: TGTGCCAGCAGTTTTGAGGGGGCGACTGAAGCTTTCTTT.